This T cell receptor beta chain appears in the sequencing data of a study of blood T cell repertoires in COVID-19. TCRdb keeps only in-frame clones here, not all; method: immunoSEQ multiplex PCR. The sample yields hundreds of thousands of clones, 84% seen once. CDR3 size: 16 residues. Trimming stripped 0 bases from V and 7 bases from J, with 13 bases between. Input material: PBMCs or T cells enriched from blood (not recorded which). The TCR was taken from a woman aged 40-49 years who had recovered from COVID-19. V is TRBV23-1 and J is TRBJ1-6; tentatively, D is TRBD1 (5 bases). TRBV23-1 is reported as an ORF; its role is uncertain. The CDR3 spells CASSQSGFQGNSPLHF. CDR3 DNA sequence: TGCGCCAGCAGTCAATCGGGCTTTCAGGGAAATTCACCCCTCCACTTT.